This paragraph covers one T cell receptor (beta chain) sequence. This entry is derived from a study of blood T cell repertoires in COVID-19. CDR1 SEHNR and CDR2 FQNEAQ come from the germline V gene (reference sequence). With 2 bases removed from V and 6 bases from J, the gap between germline ends came to 16 bases. This CDR3 region has 15 residues. Sequencing used immunoSEQ multiplex PCR; TCRdb keeps in-frame clones, though not all of them. The sample consists of roughly 300,000 clones, 87% of them appearing once. The TCR comes from a middle-aged woman who had recovered from COVID-19. V and J are TRBV7-9 and TRBJ1-1; the D gene is possibly TRBD1 (6 bases). Sequencing used peripheral blood. The CDR3 nucleotides are TGTGCCAGCAGCTTATCGCAGGGGCGAGGGGCTGAAGCTTTCTTT. Its protein product is CASSLSQGRGAEAFF.